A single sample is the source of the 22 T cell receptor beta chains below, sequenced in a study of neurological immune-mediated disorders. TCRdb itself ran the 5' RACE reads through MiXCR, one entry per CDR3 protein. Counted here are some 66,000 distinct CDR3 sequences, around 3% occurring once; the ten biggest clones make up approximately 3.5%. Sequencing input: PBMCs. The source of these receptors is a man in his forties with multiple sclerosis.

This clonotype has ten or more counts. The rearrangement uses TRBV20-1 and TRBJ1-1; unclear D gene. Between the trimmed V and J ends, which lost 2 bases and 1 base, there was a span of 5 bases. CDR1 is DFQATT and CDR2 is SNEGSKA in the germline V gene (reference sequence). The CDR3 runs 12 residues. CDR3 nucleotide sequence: TGCAGTGCTAGACTGGAGAACACTGAAGCTTTCTTT. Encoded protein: CSARLENTEAFF.

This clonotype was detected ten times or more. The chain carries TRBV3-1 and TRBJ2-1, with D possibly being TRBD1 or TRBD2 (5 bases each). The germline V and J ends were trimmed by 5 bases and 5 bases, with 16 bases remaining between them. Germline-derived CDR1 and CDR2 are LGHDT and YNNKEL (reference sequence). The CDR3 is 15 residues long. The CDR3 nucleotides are TGTGCCAGCAGCGTTCCCGGGGACCCTAACAATGAGCAGTTCTTC. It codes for CASSVPGDPNNEQFF.

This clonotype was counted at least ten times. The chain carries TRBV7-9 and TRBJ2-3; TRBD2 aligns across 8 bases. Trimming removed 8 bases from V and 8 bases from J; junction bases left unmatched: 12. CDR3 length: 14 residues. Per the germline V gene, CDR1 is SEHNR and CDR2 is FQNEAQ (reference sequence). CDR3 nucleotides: TGTGCCAGCGGCCGGGGGGGCGATCGCTCTACGCAGTATTTT. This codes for CASGRGGDRSTQYF.

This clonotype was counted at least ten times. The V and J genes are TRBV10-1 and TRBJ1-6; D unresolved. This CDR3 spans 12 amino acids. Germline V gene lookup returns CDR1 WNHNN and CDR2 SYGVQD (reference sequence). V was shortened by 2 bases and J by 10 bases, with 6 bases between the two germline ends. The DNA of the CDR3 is TGCGCCAGCAGTGAGGGCGGATCACCCCTCCACTTT. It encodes CASSEGGSPLHF.

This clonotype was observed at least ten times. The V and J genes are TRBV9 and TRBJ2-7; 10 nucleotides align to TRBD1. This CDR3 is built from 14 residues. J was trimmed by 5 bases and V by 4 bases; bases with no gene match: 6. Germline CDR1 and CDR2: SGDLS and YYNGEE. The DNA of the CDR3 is TGTGCCAGCAGCCTCCGGGACAGGGGCCACGAGCAGTACTTC. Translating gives CASSLRDRGHEQYF.

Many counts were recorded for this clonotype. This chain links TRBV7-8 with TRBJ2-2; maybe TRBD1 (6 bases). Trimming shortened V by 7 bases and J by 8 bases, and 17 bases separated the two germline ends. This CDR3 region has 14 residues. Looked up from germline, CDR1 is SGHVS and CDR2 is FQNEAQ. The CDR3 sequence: CASTPDPRGGELFF. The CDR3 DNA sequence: TGTGCCAGCACCCCCGACCCTAGGGGGGGGGAGCTGTTTTTT.

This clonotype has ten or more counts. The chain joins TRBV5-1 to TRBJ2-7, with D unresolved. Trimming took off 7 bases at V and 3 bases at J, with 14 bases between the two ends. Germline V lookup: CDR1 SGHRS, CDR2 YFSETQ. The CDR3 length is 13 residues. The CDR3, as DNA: TGCGCCAGCGCCCTAGACCCACACTACGAGCAGTACTTC. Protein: CASALDPHYEQYF.

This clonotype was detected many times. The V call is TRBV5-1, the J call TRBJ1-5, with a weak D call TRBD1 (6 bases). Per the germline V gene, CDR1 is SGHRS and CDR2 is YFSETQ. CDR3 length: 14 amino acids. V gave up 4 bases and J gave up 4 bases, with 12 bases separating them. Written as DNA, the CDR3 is TGCGCCAGCAGCCCGCAGGGGACAAATCAGCCCCAGCATTTT. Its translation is CASSPQGTNQPQHF.

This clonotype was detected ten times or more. In DNA, the CDR3 is TGTGCCAGCAGATTAGCCGGGAGCTCCTACAATGAGCAGTTCTTC. Residues: CASRLAGSSYNEQFF. This chain connects TRBV6-2 or TRBV6-3 to TRBJ2-1; possible D gene TRBD2, 6 bases. Deletions cut 6 bases from V and 0 bases from J, with 12 bases between. The CDR3 consists of 15 residues. From germline, CDR1 is MNHEY and CDR2 SVGEGT.

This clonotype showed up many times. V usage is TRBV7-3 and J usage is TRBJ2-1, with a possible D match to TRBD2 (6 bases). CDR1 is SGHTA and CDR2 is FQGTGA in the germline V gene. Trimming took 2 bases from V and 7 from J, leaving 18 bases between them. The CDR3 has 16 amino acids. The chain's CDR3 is CASSLGGDWGYNEQFF. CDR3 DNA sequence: TGTGCCAGCAGCTTAGGAGGGGACTGGGGGTATAATGAGCAGTTCTTC. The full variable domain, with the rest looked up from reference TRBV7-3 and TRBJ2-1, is GAGVSQTPSNKVTEKGKYVELRCDPISGHTALYWYRQSLGQGPEFLIYFQGTGAADDSGLPNDRFFAVRPEGSVSTLKIQRTERGDSAVYLCASSLGGDWGYNEQFFGPGTRLTVL.

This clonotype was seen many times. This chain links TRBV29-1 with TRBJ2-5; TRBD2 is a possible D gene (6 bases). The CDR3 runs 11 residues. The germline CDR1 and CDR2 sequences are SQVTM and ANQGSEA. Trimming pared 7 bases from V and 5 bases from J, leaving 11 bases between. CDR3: CSAGTGETQYF. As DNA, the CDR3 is TGCAGCGCCGGGACTGGGGAGACCCAGTACTTC.

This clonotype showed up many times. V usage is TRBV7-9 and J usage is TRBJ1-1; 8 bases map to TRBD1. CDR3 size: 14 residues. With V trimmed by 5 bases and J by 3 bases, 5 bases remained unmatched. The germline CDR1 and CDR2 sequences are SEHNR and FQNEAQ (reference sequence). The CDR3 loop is CASSRGQVDTEAFF. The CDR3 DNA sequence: TGTGCCAGCAGCCGGGGACAGGTGGACACTGAAGCTTTCTTT.

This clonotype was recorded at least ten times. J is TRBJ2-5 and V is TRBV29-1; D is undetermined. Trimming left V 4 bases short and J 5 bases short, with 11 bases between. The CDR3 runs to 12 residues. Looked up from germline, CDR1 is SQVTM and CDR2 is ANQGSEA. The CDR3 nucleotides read TGCAGCGTTGTAACCCAGGCGGAGACCCAGTACTTC. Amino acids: CSVVTQAETQYF. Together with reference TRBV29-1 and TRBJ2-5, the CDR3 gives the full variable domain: SAVISQKPSRDICQRGTSLTIQCQVDSQVTMMFWYRQQPGQSLTLIATANQGSEATYESGFVIDKFPISRPNLTFSTLTVSNMSPEDSSIYLCSVVTQAETQYFGPGTRLLVL.

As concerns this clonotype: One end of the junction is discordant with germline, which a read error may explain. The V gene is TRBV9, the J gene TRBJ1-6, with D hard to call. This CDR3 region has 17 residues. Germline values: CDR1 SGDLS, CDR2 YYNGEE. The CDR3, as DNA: TGTGCCAGCAGCCCCCGGACTGGAGCGGCGGCAAATTCAACCCTCAACTTT. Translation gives CASSPRTGAAANSTLNF.

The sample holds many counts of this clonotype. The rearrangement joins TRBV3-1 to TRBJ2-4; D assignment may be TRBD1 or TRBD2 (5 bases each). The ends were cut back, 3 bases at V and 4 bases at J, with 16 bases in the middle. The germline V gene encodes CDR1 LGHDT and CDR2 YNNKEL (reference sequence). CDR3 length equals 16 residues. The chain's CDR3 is CASSQNRDPPKNIQYF. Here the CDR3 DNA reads TGTGCCAGCAGCCAGAACCGGGACCCTCCGAAAAACATTCAGTACTTC.

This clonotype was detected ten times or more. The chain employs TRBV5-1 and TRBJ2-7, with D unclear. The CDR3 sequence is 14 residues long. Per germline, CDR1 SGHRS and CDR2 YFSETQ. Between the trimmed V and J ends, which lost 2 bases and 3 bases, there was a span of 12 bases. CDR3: CASSLTQMDYEQYF. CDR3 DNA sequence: TGCGCCAGCAGCTTAACCCAGATGGACTACGAGCAGTACTTC.

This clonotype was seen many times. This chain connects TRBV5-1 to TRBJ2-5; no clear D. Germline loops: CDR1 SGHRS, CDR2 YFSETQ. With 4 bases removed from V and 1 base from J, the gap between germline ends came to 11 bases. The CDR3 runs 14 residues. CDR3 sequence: CASSPRLIQETQYF. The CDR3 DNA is TGCGCCAGCAGCCCGAGACTGATCCAAGAGACCCAGTACTTC.

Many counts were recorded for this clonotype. The chain's CDR3 is CASSLGQRETQYF. The DNA for the CDR3 is TGTGCCAGCAGCTTAGGGCAAAGGGAGACCCAGTACTTC. V usage is TRBV5-6 and J usage is TRBJ2-5, with D unclear. CDR1 is SGHDT, CDR2 YYEEEE, per germline. V lost 2 bases to trimming and J lost 5 bases, with 10 bases between them. The CDR3 extends over 13 amino acids. Full variable domain (remainder filled in from reference TRBV5-6 and TRBJ2-5): DAGVTQSPTHLIKTRGQQVTLRCSPKSGHDTVSWYQQALGQGPQFIFQYYEEEERQRGNFPDRFSGHQFPNYSSELNVNALLLGDSALYLCASSLGQRETQYFGPGTRLLVL.

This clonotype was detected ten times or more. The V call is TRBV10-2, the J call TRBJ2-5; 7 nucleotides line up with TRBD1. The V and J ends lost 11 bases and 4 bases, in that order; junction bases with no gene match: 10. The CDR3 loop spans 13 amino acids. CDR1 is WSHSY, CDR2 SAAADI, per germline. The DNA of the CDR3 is TGCGCCGGTGCTCGAGGGGGCGGAGAGACCCAGTACTTC. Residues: CAGARGGGETQYF.

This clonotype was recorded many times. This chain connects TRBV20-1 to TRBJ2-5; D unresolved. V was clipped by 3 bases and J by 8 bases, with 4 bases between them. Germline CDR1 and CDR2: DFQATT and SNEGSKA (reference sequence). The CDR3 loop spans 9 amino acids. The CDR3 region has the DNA TGCAGTGCTAGCCATACCCAGTACTTC. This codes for CSASHTQYF.

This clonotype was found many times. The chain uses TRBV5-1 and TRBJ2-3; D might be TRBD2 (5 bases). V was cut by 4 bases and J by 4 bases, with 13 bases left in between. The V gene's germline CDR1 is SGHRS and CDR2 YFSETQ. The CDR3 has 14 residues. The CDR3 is CASSLERVADTQYF. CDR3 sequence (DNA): TGCGCCAGCAGCCTCGAGAGGGTGGCAGATACGCAGTATTTT.

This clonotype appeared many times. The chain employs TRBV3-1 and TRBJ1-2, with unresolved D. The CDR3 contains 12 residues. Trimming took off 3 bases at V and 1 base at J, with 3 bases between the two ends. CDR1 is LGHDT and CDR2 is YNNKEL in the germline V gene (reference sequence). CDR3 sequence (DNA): TGTGCCAGCAGCCACAATAACTATGGCTACACCTTC. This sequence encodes CASSHNNYGYTF.